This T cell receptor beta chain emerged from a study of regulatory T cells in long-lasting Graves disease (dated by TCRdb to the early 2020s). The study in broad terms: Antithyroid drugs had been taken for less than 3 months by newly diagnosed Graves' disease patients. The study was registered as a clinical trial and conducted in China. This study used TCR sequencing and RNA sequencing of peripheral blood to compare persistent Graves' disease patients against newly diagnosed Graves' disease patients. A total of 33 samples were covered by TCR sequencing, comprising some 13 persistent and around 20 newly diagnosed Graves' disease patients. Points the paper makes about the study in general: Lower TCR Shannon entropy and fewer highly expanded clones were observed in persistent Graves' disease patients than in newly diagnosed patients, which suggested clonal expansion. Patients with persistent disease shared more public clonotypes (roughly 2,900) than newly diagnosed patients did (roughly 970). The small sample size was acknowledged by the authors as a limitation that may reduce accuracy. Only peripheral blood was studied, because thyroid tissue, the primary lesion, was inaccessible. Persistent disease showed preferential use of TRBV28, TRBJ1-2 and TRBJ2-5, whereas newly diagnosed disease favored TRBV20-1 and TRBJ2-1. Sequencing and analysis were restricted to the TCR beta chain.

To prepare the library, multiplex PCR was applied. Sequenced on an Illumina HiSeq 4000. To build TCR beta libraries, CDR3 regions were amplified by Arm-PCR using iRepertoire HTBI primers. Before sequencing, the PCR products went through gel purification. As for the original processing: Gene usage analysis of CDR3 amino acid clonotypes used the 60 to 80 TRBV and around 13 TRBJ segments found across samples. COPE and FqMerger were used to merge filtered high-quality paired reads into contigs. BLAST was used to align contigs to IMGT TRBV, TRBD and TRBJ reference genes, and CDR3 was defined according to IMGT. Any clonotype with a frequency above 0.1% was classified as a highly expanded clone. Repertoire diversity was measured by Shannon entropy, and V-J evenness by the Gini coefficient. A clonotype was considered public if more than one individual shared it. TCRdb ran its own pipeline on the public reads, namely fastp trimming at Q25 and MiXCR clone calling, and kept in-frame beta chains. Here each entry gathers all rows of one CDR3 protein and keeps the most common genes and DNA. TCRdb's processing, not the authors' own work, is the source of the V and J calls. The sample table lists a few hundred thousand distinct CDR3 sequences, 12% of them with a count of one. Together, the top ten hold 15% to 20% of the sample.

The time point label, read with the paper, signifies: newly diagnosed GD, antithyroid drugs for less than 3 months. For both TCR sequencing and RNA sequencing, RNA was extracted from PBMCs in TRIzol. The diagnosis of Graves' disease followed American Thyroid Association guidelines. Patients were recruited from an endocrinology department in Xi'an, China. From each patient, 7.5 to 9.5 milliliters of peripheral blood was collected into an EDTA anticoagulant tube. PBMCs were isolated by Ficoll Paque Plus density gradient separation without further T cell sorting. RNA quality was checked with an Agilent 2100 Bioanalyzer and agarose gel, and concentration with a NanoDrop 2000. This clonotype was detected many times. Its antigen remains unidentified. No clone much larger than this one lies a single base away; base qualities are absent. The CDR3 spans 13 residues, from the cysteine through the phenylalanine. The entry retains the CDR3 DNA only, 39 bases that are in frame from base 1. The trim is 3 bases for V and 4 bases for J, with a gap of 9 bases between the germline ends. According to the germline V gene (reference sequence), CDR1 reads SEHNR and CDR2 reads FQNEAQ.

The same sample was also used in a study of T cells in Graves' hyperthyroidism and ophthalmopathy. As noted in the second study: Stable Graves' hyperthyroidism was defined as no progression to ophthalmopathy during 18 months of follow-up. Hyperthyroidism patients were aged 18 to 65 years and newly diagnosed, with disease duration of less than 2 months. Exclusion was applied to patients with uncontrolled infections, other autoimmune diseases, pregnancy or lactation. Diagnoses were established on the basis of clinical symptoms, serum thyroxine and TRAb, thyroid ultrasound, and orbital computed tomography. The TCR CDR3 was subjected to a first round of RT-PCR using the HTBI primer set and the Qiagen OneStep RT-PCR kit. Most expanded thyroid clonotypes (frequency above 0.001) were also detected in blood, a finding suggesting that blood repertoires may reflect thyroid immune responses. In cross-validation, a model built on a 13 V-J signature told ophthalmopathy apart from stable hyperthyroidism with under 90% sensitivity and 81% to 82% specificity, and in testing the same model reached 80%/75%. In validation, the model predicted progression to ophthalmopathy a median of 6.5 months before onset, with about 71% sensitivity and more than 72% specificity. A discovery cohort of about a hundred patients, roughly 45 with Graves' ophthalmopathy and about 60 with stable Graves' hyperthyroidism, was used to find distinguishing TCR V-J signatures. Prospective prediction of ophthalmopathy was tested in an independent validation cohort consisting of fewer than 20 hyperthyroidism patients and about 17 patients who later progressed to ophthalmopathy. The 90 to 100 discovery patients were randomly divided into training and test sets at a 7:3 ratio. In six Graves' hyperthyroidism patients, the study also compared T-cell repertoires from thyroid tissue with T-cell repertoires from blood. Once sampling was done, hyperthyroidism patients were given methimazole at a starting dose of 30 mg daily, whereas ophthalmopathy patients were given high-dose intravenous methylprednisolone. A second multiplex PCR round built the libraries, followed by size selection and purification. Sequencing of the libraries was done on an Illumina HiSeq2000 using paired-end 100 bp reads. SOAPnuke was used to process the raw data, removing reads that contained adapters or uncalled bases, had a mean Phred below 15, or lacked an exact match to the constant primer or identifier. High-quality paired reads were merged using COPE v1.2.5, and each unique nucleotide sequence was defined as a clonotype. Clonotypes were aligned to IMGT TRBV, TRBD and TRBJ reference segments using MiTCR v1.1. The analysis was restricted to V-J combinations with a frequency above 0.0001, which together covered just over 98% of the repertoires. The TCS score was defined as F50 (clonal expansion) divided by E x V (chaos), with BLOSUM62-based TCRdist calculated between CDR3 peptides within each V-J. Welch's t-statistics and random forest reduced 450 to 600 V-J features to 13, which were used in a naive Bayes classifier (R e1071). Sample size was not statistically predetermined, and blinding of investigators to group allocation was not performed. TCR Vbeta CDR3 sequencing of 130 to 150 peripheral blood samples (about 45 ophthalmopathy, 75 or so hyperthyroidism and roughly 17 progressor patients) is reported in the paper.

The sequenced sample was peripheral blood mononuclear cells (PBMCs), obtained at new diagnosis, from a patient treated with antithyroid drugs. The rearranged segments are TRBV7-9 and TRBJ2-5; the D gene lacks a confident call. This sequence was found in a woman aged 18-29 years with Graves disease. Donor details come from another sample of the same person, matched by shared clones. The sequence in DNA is TGTGCCAGCAGCTTGATGAGTCGAGAGACCCAGTACTTC. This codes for CASSLMSRETQYF.